A selection of T cell receptor beta chains follows, all from one sample in a study of T cell repertoires in cytomegalovirus infection. TCRdb used MiXCR to reprocess the reads, holding one entry per CDR3 protein. The sample records around 170,000 distinct CDR3 sequences, 15% to 20% being singletons. The sequenced sample consisted of CD8+ T cells from PBMCs. The source is a human donor in good health (CMV status not recorded). Some clones in this sample may be carry-over from other donors' samples. CDR3s include the opening cysteine and the closing phenylalanine or tryptophan. The D gene is left open where the match is weak. Clone size is stated in some rows and not others, as once, few, many or a class when expanded.

>TRBJ1-1|TRBV11-2|many|NA|10
TGTGCCTCTGTGGGCACTGAAGCTTTCTTT
CASVGTEAFF
>TRBJ2-3|TRBV7-6|NA|NA|15
TGTGCCAGCAGCTTAGCGGCAGGTGGGCCAGATACGCAGTATTTT
CASSLAAGGPDTQYF
>TRBJ2-2|TRBV14|NA|NA|13
TGTGCCAGCAGCCAAGATGTCACCGGGGAGCTGTTTTTT
CASSQDVTGELFF
>TRBJ2-1|TRBV28|many|NA|14
TGTGCCAGCACCTTCACTATGGGGTACAATGAGCAGTTCTTC
CASTFTMGYNEQFF
>TRBJ2-1|TRBV28|few|TRBD2|15
TGTGCCAGCAGTTTAGTGGGAGGGACCTACAATGAGCAGTTCTTC
CASSLVGGTYNEQFF
>TRBJ2-3|TRBV11-3|NA|TRBD2|18
TGTGCCAGCAGCTTGGGTGGACTAGCGGGGGACCGCACAGATACGCAGTATTTT
CASSLGGLAGDRTDTQYF
>TRBJ2-3|TRBV7-8|few|NA|13
TGTGCCAGCAGCTGGTTGGTCACAGATACGCAGTATTTT
CASSWLVTDTQYF
>TRBJ2-5|TRBV28|NA|NA|14
TGTGCCAGCAGTCACCCGTGGGGGGCTGAGACCCAGTACTTC
CASSHPWGAETQYF
>TRBJ1-5|TRBV28|few|TRBD1|16
TGTGCCAGCAGACGTAGGGGACAGGGAAACAATCAGCCCCAGCATTTT
CASRRRGQGNNQPQHF
>TRBJ2-2|TRBV28|NA|NA|16
TGTGCCAGCAGACCCCCAGGGCAGGGCAACACCGGGGAGCTGTTTTTT
CASRPPGQGNTGELFF
>TRBJ2-7|TRBV20-1|NA|TRBD2|14
TGCAGTGCTCTAGCGGGTTTCTATTCCTACGAGCAGTACTTC
CSALAGFYSYEQYF
>TRBJ1-6|TRBV7-2|many|NA|16
TGTGCCAGCAGCTTAGCGGAGGGCTCCTATAATTCACCCCTCCACTTT
CASSLAEGSYNSPLHF
>TRBJ2-1|TRBV20-1|NA|TRBD2|15
TGCAGTGCTAGAGATCTTAGCGGGGGTGCAGGTCCGCAGTTCTTC
CSARDLSGGAGPQFF
>TRBJ2-2|TRBV7-6|NA|TRBD2|16
TGTGCCAGCAGCCTGTGGACTAGCGGGAGTTCCGGGGAGCTGTTTTTT
CASSLWTSGSSGELFF
>TRBJ1-3|TRBV6-2/TRBV6-3|NA|NA|15
TGTGCCAGCAGGACATCGCCCTACTCTGGAAACACCATATATTTT
CASRTSPYSGNTIYF
>TRBJ1-2|TRBV7-2|many|NA|13
TGTGCCAGCAGCGCCTACAGGGACCATGGCTACACCTTC
CASSAYRDHGYTF
>TRBJ2-1|TRBV2|few|TRBD1|16
TGTGCCAGCTTAAGCAGCGACCCTACGACAGGGGTTGAGCAGTTCTTC
CASLSSDPTTGVEQFF
>TRBJ2-7|TRBV6-5|few|NA|12
TGTGCCAGCAGTTACGGCCTGGACAGGCAGTACTTC
CASSYGLDRQYF
>TRBJ2-5|TRBV7-2|NA|NA|14
TGTGCCAGCAGCTTAAACTGGGGGCAAGAGACCCAGTACTTC
CASSLNWGQETQYF
>TRBJ2-3|TRBV7-2|NA|NA|14
TGTGCCAGCAGCTCATACAAAGGAGGGGATACGCAGTATTTT
CASSSYKGGDTQYF
>TRBJ2-7|TRBV7-9|NA|NA|15
TGTGCCAGCAGCTCGGTCCAGGGCACTTACTACGAGCAGTACTTC
CASSSVQGTYYEQYF
>TRBJ2-1|TRBV29-1|NA|NA|12
TGCAGCGTTGAAGGCAGAGACAATGAGCAGTTCTTC
CSVEGRDNEQFF
>TRBJ2-3|TRBV7-2|NA|NA|15
TGTGCCAGCATGGATAGCGGTCCGGTCCCCTATACGCAGTATTTT
CASMDSGPVPYTQYF
>TRBJ1-2|TRBV29-1|few|NA|12
TGCAGCGTGGACAGCGCGTACTATGGCTACACCTTC
CSVDSAYYGYTF
>TRBJ2-3|TRBV7-6|few|NA|12
TGTGCCAGCAGCGTAAGCACAGATACGCAGTATTTT
CASSVSTDTQYF
>TRBJ2-7|TRBV2|NA|NA|13
TGTGCCAACATTCCGACCACAGAGCGCCAGCAGTACTTC
CANIPTTERQQYF
>TRBJ2-1|TRBV28|many|NA|16
TGTGCCAGCAGCCTTCCCGGAGAGTCCGGTATAAATGAGCAGTTCTTC
CASSLPGESGINEQFF
>TRBJ2-7|TRBV7-6|NA|NA|15
TGTGCCAGCAGCACCGCGGGGCGCAGCTCCTACGAGCAGTACTTC
CASSTAGRSSYEQYF
>TRBJ2-1|TRBV7-9|few|NA|16
TGTGCCAGCAGCCGTATGTCTACCGGGACGTTAAATGAGCAGTTCTTC
CASSRMSTGTLNEQFF
>TRBJ2-1|TRBV7-9|few|TRBD2|14
TGTGCCAGCAGAACTAGCGGGCATTACAATGAGCAGTTCTTC
CASRTSGHYNEQFF
>TRBJ2-3|TRBV7-9|few|NA|13
TGTGCCAGCCAGAACCCCAGCACAGATACGCAGTATTTT
CASQNPSTDTQYF
>TRBJ1-2|TRBV7-9|few|NA|18
TGTGCCAGCATGGAAACCTCGCACCATCCACAGCCTAACTATGGCTACACCTTC
CASMETSHHPQPNYGYTF
>TRBJ2-1|TRBV19|NA|NA|13
TGTGCCAGTAGTTGGGTAGCCGGTAATGAGCAGTTCTTC
CASSWVAGNEQFF
>TRBJ2-5|TRBV12-3/TRBV12-4|few|TRBD1|15
TGTGCCAGCAGGTCCCGGGACAGGGCCCAAGAGACCCAGTACTTC
CASRSRDRAQETQYF
>TRBJ2-7|TRBV20-1|many|TRBD2|16
TGCAGTGCTAGAGATCGGCGCGGGGGGTTAACCTACGAGCAGTACTTC
CSARDRRGGLTYEQYF
>TRBJ2-7|TRBV7-2|few|TRBD2|14
TGTGCCAGCAGCCAACGCAAGGGACTAAACGAGCAGTACTTC
CASSQRKGLNEQYF
>TRBJ1-1|TRBV6-6|NA|TRBD1|14
TGTGCCAGCAGGACGACAGGGGCCGGCACTGAAGCTTTCTTT
CASRTTGAGTEAFF
>TRBJ2-1|TRBV29-1|once|TRBD1|16
TGCAGCGTTGAAGGAAGGACAGGTCCTTCCTACAATGAGCAGTTCTTC
CSVEGRTGPSYNEQFF
>TRBJ2-2|TRBV29-1|NA|NA|13
TGCAGCGTTGACACAAGGGGTATCGGGGAGCTGTTTTTT
CSVDTRGIGELFF
>TRBJ2-7|TRBV12-3/TRBV12-4|NA|NA|14
TGTGCCAGCAGGGTCCTAGGGGACCCCTACGAGCAGTACTTC
CASRVLGDPYEQYF
>TRBJ2-7|TRBV7-2|many|NA|13
TGTGCCAGCAGCTTAGTAGGCGCCTACGAGCAGTACTTC
CASSLVGAYEQYF
>TRBJ2-1|TRBV28|few|NA|14
TGTGCCAGCGACGATAGCGGATTCTACAATGAGCAGTTCTTC
CASDDSGFYNEQFF
>TRBJ1-1|TRBV20-1|NA|NA|13
TGCAGTGCTGTTTCTTACCTGGGGACTGAAGCTTTCTTT
CSAVSYLGTEAFF
>TRBJ2-7|TRBV15|NA|NA|15
TGTGCCACCAGCATAGGGGGTAGGGCCGGCTACGAGCAGTACTTC
CATSIGGRAGYEQYF
>TRBJ2-7|TRBV6-4|few|NA|14
TGTGCCAGCAGTGACCGGCAGTTCGTCTACGAGCAGTACTTC
CASSDRQFVYEQYF
>TRBJ2-3|TRBV7-2|NA|TRBD1|15
TGTGCCAGCAGCTTAGCTCTGACAGGGATAGATACGCAGTATTTT
CASSLALTGIDTQYF
>TRBJ2-5|TRBV20-1|many|NA|13
TGCAGTGCTAGATTTGTGGGAGGAGAGACCCAGTACTTC
CSARFVGGETQYF
>TRBJ2-1|TRBV12-5|NA|NA|18
TGTGCTAGTGGTTTGGTACTAACCGGGACTCGCTCCTACAATGAGCAGTTCTTC
CASGLVLTGTRSYNEQFF
>TRBJ2-7|TRBV5-1|NA|NA|15
TGCGCCAGCAGCTTGGGACAGCAGAGCTCCTACGAGCAGTACTTC
CASSLGQQSSYEQYF
>TRBJ1-4|TRBV7-8|few|NA|13
TGTGCCAGCAGCCCCGACAGTAATGAAAAACTGTTTTTT
CASSPDSNEKLFF
>TRBJ2-4|TRBV28|few|TRBD1|15
TGTGCCAGCAAACCGGGACAGGGGGATTTCGGCATTCAGTACTTC
CASKPGQGDFGIQYF
>TRBJ1-4|TRBV14|few|NA|14
TGTGCCAGCAGCCGGAAGAGTCTGAATGAAAAACTGTTTTTT
CASSRKSLNEKLFF
>TRBJ2-2|TRBV6-2/TRBV6-3|NA|TRBD2|15
TGTGCCAGCAGCTCAAGCGGGACCCACGCCGGGGAGCTGTTTTTT
CASSSSGTHAGELFF
>TRBJ2-7|TRBV9|few|TRBD1|13
TGTGCCAGCAGCAAGGGACAGGGACGCGAGCAGTACTTC
CASSKGQGREQYF
>TRBJ2-1|TRBV29-1|few|TRBD2|12
TGCAGCGTGCTAGCGGGAGATGTTGAGCAGTTCTTC
CSVLAGDVEQFF